This T cell receptor (beta chain) stems from a study of blood T cell repertoires in COVID-19 (TCRdb year 2020). For the study in its entirety: The collaborator samples originated in the United States, Italy and Spain and spanned the acute and convalescent phases of COVID-19. The prospective study material was composed of cDNA or gDNA derived from T cells, B-cell-depleted T cells, or PBMCs. Deeply sampled blood TCRbeta repertoires from subjects exposed to, actively infected with, or recovered from COVID-19 were included in the dataset. The repertoires were released in a freely available public database intended as a resource for research on the immune response to SARS-CoV-2. The samples were drawn from two sources: the first 160 participants of the ongoing ImmuneRACE study, and over 1,000 subjects contributed by 6 global collaborators. A de-identified subject ID, COVID-19 status, age in years and sex were almost always included in the sample metadata. HLA class I and class II types, where available, came from metadata supplied by the sample provider rather than from assay-based typing. What the authors observed across the whole study: The quantity of clinical and demographic metadata differed by source and by participant and was supplied without curation.

V is cut back by 4 bases and J by 9 bases, with 8 bases in the junction unmatched. As encoded in the germline V gene, CDR1 is MNHEY while CDR2 is SVGEGT. From its cysteine to its phenylalanine, the CDR3 spans 16 amino acids. Only CDR3 DNA remains: 48 bases, in frame from the first base. At one collaborating source in Seattle, patients were enrolled during active infection and were followed longitudinally through the course of disease. The collaborating institutions used their own protocols to collect whole blood in K2EDTA tubes. For TCRbeta analysis, collaborator samples were shipped as frozen whole blood, as isolated PBMCs, or as DNA extracted from either sample type. This clone was picked up a small number of times. Its antigen is unknown. The input lacks base qualities; no much larger clone sits a single base away. TCRbeta CDR3 regions were amplified from genomic DNA using the immunoSEQ Assay, a bias-controlled multiplex PCR. Per the original workflow: Nucleated cell counts per sample were estimated from amplification of reference gene primers within the assay. To quantify the absolute abundance of each unique TCRbeta CDR3 rearrangement, sequence reads were collapsed and filtered. For each sample, productive Simpson clonality was calculated as the square root of Simpson's diversity index over productive rearrangements. Here the immuneACCESS table is served through TCRdb, limited to in-frame sequences with V and J called. Missing clones are a known gap in these copies; in checked studies unresolved V genes cover under half, and the rest lacks a known reason. The V and J calls and clone size are taken from that table; D and trimming were inferred from the DNA. The sample table holds 200,000 to 250,000 clones, of which more than 80% were seen once. Roughly 1.3% of the sample is held by the ten biggest clonotypes.

This TCR was sampled from a woman between 25 and 40 years old with COVID-19, enrolled during active disease. The chain is encoded by TRBV6-2 or TRBV6-3 joined to TRBJ2-1; the junction holds 14 bases that match TRBD2. Sequencing was performed on peripheral blood. This receptor has the CDR3 CASSSWTSGRNGEQFF. The DNA sequence reads TGTGCCAGCAGTTCCTGGACTAGCGGGAGGAATGGTGAGCAGTTCTTC.